These 29 T cell receptor beta chains share one sample of origin, sequenced in a study of CD8+ T cells in alopecia areata. Reverse transcription of extracted RNA yielded cDNA, which provided the sequencing template. TCRdb keeps only in-frame clones here, not all; method: immunoSEQ multiplex PCR. The repertoire holds about 190,000 clones, with approximately 56% as singletons. Here the sequenced sample was CD4+ T cells sorted from blood, taken at week 0. The source of these receptors is a human donor with alopecia areata.

The table lists this clone with a count of one. V gene TRBV27 combines with J gene TRBJ1-5; 8 nucleotides align to TRBD1. This CDR3 comprises 16 residues. V lost 6 bases to trimming and J lost 2 bases; unmatched junction nucleotides: 9. Per the germline V gene, CDR1 is MNHEY and CDR2 is SMNVEV (reference sequence). CDR3 DNA: TGTGCCAGCAGGCGAGCCCCGGGACAGGGCAATCAGCCCCAGCATTTT. Amino acid sequence: CASRRAPGQGNQPQHF.

The V gene is TRBV6-5, the J gene TRBJ2-5, with TRBD1 matching 7 bases. The germline CDR1 and CDR2 sequences are MNHEY and SVGAGI. Trimming took 6 bases from V and 3 from J; bases not matched to a gene: 7. The CDR3 totals 14 residues. The CDR3 region is CASRSDRAEETQYF. DNA of the CDR3: TGTGCCAGCAGATCCGACAGGGCTGAAGAGACCCAGTACTTC.

The CDR3 nucleotides are TGTGCCAGCAGCGTCATTGACAGAAACTATGGCTACACCTTC. It encodes CASSVIDRNYGYTF. The V call is TRBV6-1, the J call TRBJ1-2, with D possibly matching TRBD1 (5 bases). CDR3 length: 14 amino acids. Germline V gene data show CDR1 as MNHNS and CDR2 as SASEGT. Deletions cut 6 bases from V and 2 bases from J, with 13 bases between.

The V gene is TRBV29-1, the J gene TRBJ2-5; 9 nucleotides line up with TRBD2. The CDR3 has 13 residues. V lost 5 bases, J lost 5 bases, and 6 bases stayed unmatched. The V gene's germline CDR1 is SQVTM and CDR2 ANQGSEA. CDR3 nucleotide sequence: TGCAGCGTTCGGCGGGGGGGCCGTGAGACCCAGTACTTC. It encodes CSVRRGGRETQYF.

This sequence joins TRBV6-6 and TRBJ1-1; tentatively, D is TRBD1 (5 bases). The length of the CDR3 is 11 residues. Trimming pared 6 bases from V and 8 bases from J, leaving 10 bases between. Germline CDR1 and CDR2: MNHNY and SVGAGI (reference sequence). CDR3 nucleotides: TGTGCCAGCAGCCTCGACAGAGAAGCTTTCTTT. Its protein product is CASSLDREAFF.

This chain joins TRBV5-1 and TRBJ2-1, with 10 bases lining up with TRBD2. The CDR3 totals 15 residues. Germline trimming cut 3 bases from V and 8 bases from J; bases unmatched to any gene: 8. CDR1 and CDR2 (germline): SGHRS, YFSETQ. The CDR3, as DNA: TGCGCCAGCAGCTACGGACTAGCGGTGCCGGATGAGCAGTTCTTC. Amino acid sequence: CASSYGLAVPDEQFF.

A word on this clone: Because it lacks the conserved phenylalanine or tryptophan at the end, this CDR3 is likely a read error. The DNA is left out, because the CDR3 cannot be placed on it with certainty; the CDR3 is given as TCRdb lists it. This rearrangement joins TRBV27 to TRBJ1-2; the listed D gene, TRBD1, was not tested against the DNA. Looked up from germline, CDR1 is MNHEY and CDR2 is SMNVEV (reference sequence). Including both end residues, the CDR3 is 11 amino acids long. CDR3 amino acids: CASPCGQGLFL.

This clone was counted once. The genes are TRBV6-5 and TRBJ1-2; no reliable D call. This CDR3 is 11 amino acids long. Germline V gene lookup returns CDR1 MNHEY and CDR2 SVGAGI. Trimming took 7 bases from V and 3 from J, leaving 6 bases between them. The CDR3 DNA is TGTGCCAGCAAGCAGGACTATGGCTACACCTTC. Its protein is CASKQDYGYTF.

This chain uses TRBV5-6 with TRBJ1-2; unclear D gene. Germline CDR1 SGHDT, CDR2 YYEEEE. The CDR3 sequence is 13 residues long. Trimming took 4 bases from V and 4 from J, leaving 11 bases between them. The CDR3: CASSLGRAYGYTF. The CDR3 DNA is TGTGCCAGCAGCCTCGGACGGGCCTATGGCTACACCTTC.

This clone was counted only a few times. The V and J genes are TRBV29-1 and TRBJ1-4, with D maybe TRBD1 (6 bases). Trimming cost V 5 bases and J 0 bases, with 19 bases left between them. The CDR3 extends over 17 amino acids. Germline values: CDR1 SQVTM, CDR2 ANQGSEA. The DNA of the CDR3 is TGCAGCGTTACTTTTGGACAGAAAACGACAACTAATGAAAAACTGTTTTTT. Amino acid sequence: CSVTFGQKTTTNEKLFF.

This clone was counted a few times. The chain couples TRBV5-1 to TRBJ1-1, with 8 bases fitting TRBD1. Germline CDR1 reads SGHRS; CDR2 reads YFSETQ. The CDR3 extends over 15 amino acids. V dropped 4 bases and J dropped 6; count of bases not matched to a gene: 11. The CDR3 reads CASSVVVTGASEAFF. DNA of the CDR3: TGCGCCAGCAGCGTAGTTGTGACAGGGGCATCTGAAGCTTTCTTT.

This clone was seen a few times. This chain connects TRBV6-6 to TRBJ1-1; no clear D. The CDR3 loop spans 11 amino acids. Trimming removed 2 bases from V and 8 bases from J, with 6 bases in between. CDR1 is MNHNY, CDR2 SVGAGI, per germline (reference sequence). CDR3 DNA: TGTGCCAGCAGTTACCTGGAAGAAGCTTTCTTT. Protein product: CASSYLEEAFF.

The chain links TRBV9 to TRBJ2-7; D gene unclear. V lost 0 bases and J 0 bases, leaving 10 bases between the germline ends. The CDR3 covers 15 residues. Germline-derived CDR1 and CDR2 are SGDLS and YYNGEE. CDR3 sequence: CASSVGAVSSYEQYF. CDR3 bases: TGTGCCAGCAGCGTAGGGGCGGTTAGCTCCTACGAGCAGTACTTC.

The chain uses TRBV25-1 and TRBJ1-6; the match to TRBD1 covers 9 bases. The CDR3 is 15 amino acids. V was clipped by 3 bases and J by 10 bases; unmatched bases: 7. Looked up from germline, CDR1 is MGHDK and CDR2 is SYGVNS. The CDR3 nucleotides read TGTGCCAGCAGTGAGGGACAGGGCTTGGCCTCACCCCTCCACTTT. This sequence encodes CASSEGQGLASPLHF.

The CDR3 protein is CATGSRTDTQYF. The CDR3 DNA follows: TGTGCCACGGGTTCCCGCACAGATACGCAGTATTTT. The chain is built from TRBV15 and TRBJ2-3; D not certain. V dropped 9 bases and J dropped 1 base, with 8 bases sitting between them. Germline V gene sequence: CDR1 LNHNV, CDR2 YYDKDF (reference sequence). This CDR3 region has 12 residues.

This rearrangement joins TRBV5-1 to TRBJ2-7; 10 bases line up with TRBD1. The CDR3 contains 15 residues. From germline, CDR1 is SGHRS and CDR2 YFSETQ. V lost 2 bases to trimming and J lost 6 bases; unmatched junction nucleotides: 8. For the CDR3, the DNA is TGCGCCAGCAGCTTAGCCGGGACAGGGGCTCGCGAGCAGTACTTC. Its protein product is CASSLAGTGAREQYF.

In its sample, this clone was seen a few times. The chain combines TRBV7-9 with TRBJ2-7; 8 bases are a match to TRBD1. V lost 3 bases and J lost 6; bases outside the gene matches: 4. This CDR3 contains 13 residues. Germline V gene data show CDR1 as SEHNR and CDR2 as FQNEAQ (reference sequence). The CDR3 nucleotides read TGTGCCAGCAGCTTGCAGGGGGCGACCGAGCAGTACTTC. As protein: CASSLQGATEQYF.

This clone was detected only a few times. The chain has TRBV29-1 and TRBJ2-6; D gene ambiguous. Germline-derived CDR1 and CDR2 are SQVTM and ANQGSEA. V was cut by 4 bases and J by 0 bases, with 10 bases left in between. CDR3 size: 15 residues. Here the CDR3 reads CSVGTWTSGANVLTF. DNA for the CDR3: TGCAGCGTTGGAACCTGGACCTCTGGGGCCAACGTCCTGACTTTC.

This clone was seen more than once but under ten times. This chain connects TRBV5-1 to TRBJ1-1; D ambiguous. V was trimmed by 4 bases and J by 5 bases, leaving 12 bases between them. The length of the CDR3 is 13 residues. Germline CDR1 is SGHRS and CDR2 is YFSETQ. DNA for the CDR3: TGCGCCAGCAGCCCTCGCGACGGGACTGAAGCTTTCTTT. Translated, it gives CASSPRDGTEAFF.

This clone was seen a few times. The chain joins TRBV29-1 to TRBJ2-7; possibly TRBD2 for D (6 bases). The V gene lost 2 bases and the J gene lost 3 bases, with 23 bases spanning the gap. This CDR3 has 17 amino acids. CDR1 is SQVTM, CDR2 ANQGSEA, per germline. Here the CDR3 reads CSVEKRGLGLSNYEQYF. CDR3 DNA sequence: TGCAGCGTTGAAAAGAGGGGTTTGGGACTTTCGAACTACGAGCAGTACTTC.

This clone showed up just once. V is TRBV6-1 and J is TRBJ2-5; 7 positions match TRBD2. The trim removed 8 bases at V and 1 base at J, leaving 4 bases unmatched. This CDR3 spans 13 amino acids. Germline V lookup: CDR1 MNHNS, CDR2 SASEGT. As DNA, the CDR3 is TGTGCCAGCCGACTAGCAATCCAAGAGACCCAGTACTTC. Residues: CASRLAIQETQYF.

The rearrangement links TRBV7-9 to TRBJ2-3; D not resolved. The CDR3 loop spans 15 amino acids. Germline CDR1 SEHNR, CDR2 FQNEAQ (reference sequence). V was pared by 7 bases and J by 0 bases, with 14 bases between. CDR3: CASTLSPYSTDTQYF. The DNA for the CDR3 is TGTGCCAGCACCCTCTCGCCCTACAGCACAGATACGCAGTATTTT.

The genes are TRBV30 and TRBJ1-5; D is perhaps TRBD1 (5 bases). The ends were cut back, 3 bases at V and 5 bases at J, with 14 bases in the middle. The CDR3 is made up of 14 amino acids. The germline gives CDR1 GTSNPN, CDR2 SVGIG (reference sequence). The CDR3 sequence: CAWRPTGAHQPQHF. The CDR3 coding sequence is TGTGCCTGGAGGCCAACCGGGGCCCATCAGCCCCAGCATTTT.

Here the CDR3 DNA reads TGTGCCTGGAGGCGCAGCTTGAACACTGAAGCTTTCTTT. Translated: CAWRRSLNTEAFF. This chain links TRBV30 with TRBJ1-1; D is unclear. This CDR3 region has 13 residues. V shed 3 bases and J shed 0 bases, with 8 bases lying between them. From germline, CDR1 is GTSNPN and CDR2 SVGIG (reference sequence).

The genes are TRBV29-1 and TRBJ1-2, with D possibly TRBD1 on 5 matching bases. The V end lost 6 bases, the J end lost 8 bases, and 13 bases lay between the germline ends. The germline V gene encodes CDR1 SQVTM and CDR2 ANQGSEA. The CDR3 consists of 11 residues. The CDR3 spells CSVGGSTGYTF. CDR3 in DNA: TGCAGCGTCGGGGGTTCGACCGGCTACACCTTC.

This clone was recorded a few times. The CDR3 DNA sequence: TGTGCCATCAGTGCAGACCGGGACAGGGGAGATCAGCCCCAGCATTTT. This encodes CAISADRDRGDQPQHF. V is TRBV10-3 and J is TRBJ1-5; TRBD1 aligns across 10 bases. The length of the CDR3 is 16 residues. Trimming cost V 4 bases and J 5 bases; bases outside gene matches: 8. Germline CDR1 and CDR2: ENHRY and SYGVKD.

This rearrangement joins TRBV7-8 to TRBJ1-2, with 7 bases lining up with TRBD1. V was clipped by 5 bases and J by 4 bases; unmatched bases: 7. Germline CDR1 and CDR2: SGHVS and FQNEAQ. This CDR3 has 14 residues. The CDR3: CASSQRDSGYGYTF. In DNA, the CDR3 is TGTGCCAGCAGCCAGCGGGACAGCGGCTATGGCTACACCTTC.

V and J are TRBV29-1 and TRBJ1-2; TRBD1 matches at 10 bases. The CDR3 consists of 14 residues. J gave up 0 bases and V 4 bases, and 2 bases lay outside the gene matches. Germline assignment: CDR1 SQVTM and CDR2 ANQGSEA. CDR3 region: CSVVGQGANYGYTF. CDR3 nucleotide sequence: TGCAGCGTTGTTGGACAGGGGGCTAACTATGGCTACACCTTC.

CDR3 coding DNA: TGTGCCACCAGCAGAGATCCCGGGACAGGTAACAATGAGCAGTTCTTC. It codes for CATSRDPGTGNNEQFF. The chain carries TRBV15 and TRBJ2-1; 8 bases match TRBD1. CDR1 and CDR2 from the germline V gene are LNHNV and YYDKDF (reference sequence). Trimming cost V 0 bases and J 5 bases; bases outside gene matches: 6. The CDR3 covers 16 residues.